The source of this TCR beta chain is a study of T cells after yellow fever vaccination. Notes on the study in general: Clones that expanded after primary vaccination mostly reappeared after the booster (nearly 98% CD4, roughly 90% CD8). Among all clonotypes, a small share was observed in both CD4 and CD8 compartments.

This clonotype was detected a few times. What it recognizes is unknown. The CDR3 length is 15 residues. The V segment lost 1 base and the J segment 8 bases; nucleotides outside the gene matches: 3. The V gene's germline CDR1 is LGHNA and CDR2 YSLEER. Synthesis of TCR cDNA relied on 5'RACE template switching, which attached a universal primer site and UMIs. MiXCR, run by TCRdb on the 5' RACE reads, gives a single entry per CDR3 protein. The sample lists 510,000 or so distinct CDR3 sequences, under 25% occurring once. This TCR was recovered from a man between 25 and 39 years old who received the YFV17D yellow fever vaccine. The chain couples TRBV4-3 to TRBJ2-1; 12 bases line up with TRBD2. The specimen comprised PBMCs, sampled 15 days after the yellow fever booster vaccination. The CDR3 DNA follows: TGCGCCAGCAGCCAAGGGACTAGCGGGATATATGAGCAGTTCTTC. Protein sequence: CASSQGTSGIYEQFF.